The T cell receptor (beta chain) described here comes from a study of CD8 T cells in ankylosing spondylitis. The study, taken as a whole, reports: Blood from ankylosing spondylitis patients appeared to carry a characteristic roughly eight-variant TCR beta motif.

TCRdb used MiXCR to reprocess the 5' RACE reads, holding one entry per CDR3 protein. The sample includes 130,000 or so distinct CDR3 sequences, approximately 6.8% of them seen just once. Trimming at V came to 5 bases and at J to 10 bases, leaving 10 bases not matched to a gene. The length of the CDR3 is 15 residues. As for this clonotype: The antigen remains undetermined.

This chain links TRBV12-3 or TRBV12-4 with TRBJ2-2; 10 nucleotides agree with TRBD2. The material sequenced was blood, either unsorted or a sorted T cell fraction (not recorded which). The source of this sequence is a male donor with ankylosing spondylitis or in good health (not recorded which). CDR3 region: CASSPGLAVGEELFF. Written as DNA, the CDR3 is TGTGCCAGCAGTCCAGGACTAGCGGTGGGGGAGGAGCTGTTTTTT.